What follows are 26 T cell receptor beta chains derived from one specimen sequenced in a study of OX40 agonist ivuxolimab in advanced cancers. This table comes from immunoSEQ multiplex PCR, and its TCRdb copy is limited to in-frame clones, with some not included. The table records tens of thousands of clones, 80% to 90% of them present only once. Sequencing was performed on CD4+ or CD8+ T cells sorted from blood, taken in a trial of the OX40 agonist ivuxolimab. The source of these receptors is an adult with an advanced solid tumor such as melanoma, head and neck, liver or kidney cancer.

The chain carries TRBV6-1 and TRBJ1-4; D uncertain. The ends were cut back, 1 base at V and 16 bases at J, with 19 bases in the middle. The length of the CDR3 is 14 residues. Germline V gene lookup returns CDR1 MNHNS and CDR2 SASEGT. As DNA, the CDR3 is TGTGCCAGCAGTGAAGTCGGGCCCCGAAGCAAGGAGTTTTTT. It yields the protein CASSEVGPRSKEFF.

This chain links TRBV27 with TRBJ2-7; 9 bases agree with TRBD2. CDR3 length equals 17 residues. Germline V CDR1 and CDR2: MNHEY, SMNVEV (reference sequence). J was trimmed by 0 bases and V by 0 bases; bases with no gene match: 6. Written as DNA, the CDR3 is TGTGCCAGCAGTTTATCTAGGCGGGAGGGGCTCTCCTACGAGCAGTACTTC. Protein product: CASSLSRREGLSYEQYF.

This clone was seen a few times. CDR3 nucleotide sequence: TGTGCCATTCGGTCCTCTTTGAGCAATCAGCCCCAGCATTTT. Its protein is CAIRSSLSNQPQHF. J is TRBJ1-5 and V is TRBV10-3, with D unresolved. Per the germline V gene, CDR1 is ENHRY and CDR2 is SYGVKD. The germline V and J ends were trimmed by 9 bases and 1 base, with 13 bases remaining between them. The CDR3 runs to 14 residues.

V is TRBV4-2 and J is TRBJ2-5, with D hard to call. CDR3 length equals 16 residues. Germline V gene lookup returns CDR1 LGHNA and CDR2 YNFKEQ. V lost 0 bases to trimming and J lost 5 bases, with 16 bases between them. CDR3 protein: CASSQDNSLDQETQYF. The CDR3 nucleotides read TGTGCCAGCAGCCAAGATAATTCGCTAGATCAGGAGACCCAGTACTTC.

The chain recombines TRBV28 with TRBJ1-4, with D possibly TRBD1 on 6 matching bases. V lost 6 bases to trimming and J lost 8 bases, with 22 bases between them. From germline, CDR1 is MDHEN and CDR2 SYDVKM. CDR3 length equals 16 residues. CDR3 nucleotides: TGTGCCAGCAGCACAAGGGCCACAGGGCGAGGAGAAAAACTGTTTTTT. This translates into CASSTRATGRGEKLFF.

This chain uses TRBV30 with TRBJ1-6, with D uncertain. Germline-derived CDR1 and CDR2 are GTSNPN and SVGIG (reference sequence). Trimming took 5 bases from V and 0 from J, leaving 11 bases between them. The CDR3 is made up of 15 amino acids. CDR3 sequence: CAWRSTPSYNSPLHF. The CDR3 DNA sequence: TGTGCCTGGCGAAGTACCCCCTCCTATAATTCACCCCTCCACTTT.

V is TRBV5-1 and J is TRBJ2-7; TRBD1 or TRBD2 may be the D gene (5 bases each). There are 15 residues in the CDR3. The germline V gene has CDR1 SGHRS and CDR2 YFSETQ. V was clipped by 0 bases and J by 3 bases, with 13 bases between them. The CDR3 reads CASSLEAGTLYEQYF. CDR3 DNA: TGCGCCAGCAGCTTGGAGGCAGGGACCCTCTACGAGCAGTACTTC.

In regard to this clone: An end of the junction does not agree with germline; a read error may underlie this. Here the CDR3 reads CAINTSGDNGQFF. In DNA, the CDR3 is TGTGCCATCAACACTAGCGGGGATAATGGGCAGTTCTTC. The rearrangement uses TRBV10-3 and TRBJ2-1; TRBD2 matches at 10 bases. Germline assignment: CDR1 ENHRY and CDR2 SYGVKD. The CDR3 runs to 13 residues.

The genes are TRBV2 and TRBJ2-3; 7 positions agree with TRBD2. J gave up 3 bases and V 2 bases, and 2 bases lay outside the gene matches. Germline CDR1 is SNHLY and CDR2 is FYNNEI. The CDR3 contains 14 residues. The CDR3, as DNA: TGTGCCAGCAGTGAACTAGCGGAGACAGATACGCAGTATTTT. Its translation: CASSELAETDTQYF. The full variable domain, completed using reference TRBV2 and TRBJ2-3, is EPEVTQTPSHQVTQMGQEVILRCVPISNHLYFYWYRQILGQKVEFLVSFYNNEISEKSEIFDDQFSVERPDGSNFTLKIRSTKLEDSAMYFCASSELAETDTQYFGPGTRLTVL.

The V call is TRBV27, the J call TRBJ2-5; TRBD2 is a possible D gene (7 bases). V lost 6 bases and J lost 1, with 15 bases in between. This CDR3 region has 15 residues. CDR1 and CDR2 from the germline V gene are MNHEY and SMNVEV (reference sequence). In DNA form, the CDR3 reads TGTGCCAGCAGGGGGGGGCTAGTCGGCCAAGAGACCCAGTACTTC. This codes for CASRGGLVGQETQYF.

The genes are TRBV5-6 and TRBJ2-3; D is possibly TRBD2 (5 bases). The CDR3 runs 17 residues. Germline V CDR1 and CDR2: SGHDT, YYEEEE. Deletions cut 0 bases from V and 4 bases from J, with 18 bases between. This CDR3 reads CASSLGGNTARADTQYF. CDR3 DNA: TGTGCCAGCAGCTTGGGAGGTAACACGGCGAGGGCAGATACGCAGTATTTT.

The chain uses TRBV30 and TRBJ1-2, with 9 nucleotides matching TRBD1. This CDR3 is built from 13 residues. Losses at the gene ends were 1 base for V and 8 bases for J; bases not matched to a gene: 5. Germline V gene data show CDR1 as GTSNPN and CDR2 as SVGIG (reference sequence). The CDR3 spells CAWSAQGAGGYTF. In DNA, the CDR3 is TGTGCCTGGAGTGCACAGGGGGCGGGGGGCTACACCTTC.

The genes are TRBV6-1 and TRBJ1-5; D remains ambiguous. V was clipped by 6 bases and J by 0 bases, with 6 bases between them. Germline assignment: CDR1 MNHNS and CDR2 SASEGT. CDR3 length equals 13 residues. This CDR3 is CASRVYSNQPQHF. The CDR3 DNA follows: TGTGCCAGCAGGGTTTATAGCAATCAGCCCCAGCATTTT.

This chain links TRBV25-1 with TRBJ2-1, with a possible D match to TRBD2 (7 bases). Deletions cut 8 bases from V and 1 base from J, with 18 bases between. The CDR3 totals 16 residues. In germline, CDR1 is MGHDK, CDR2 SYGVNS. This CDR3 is CASGHRRGGSYNEQFF. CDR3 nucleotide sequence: TGTGCCAGCGGCCACCGGAGGGGGGGGTCCTACAATGAGCAGTTCTTC.

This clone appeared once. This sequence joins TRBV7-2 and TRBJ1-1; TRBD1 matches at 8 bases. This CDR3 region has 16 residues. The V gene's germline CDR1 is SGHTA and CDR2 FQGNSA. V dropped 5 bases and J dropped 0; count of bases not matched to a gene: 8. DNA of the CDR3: TGTGCCAGCAGCCCCCGGGACAGGTTCATGAACACTGAAGCTTTCTTT. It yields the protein CASSPRDRFMNTEAFF.

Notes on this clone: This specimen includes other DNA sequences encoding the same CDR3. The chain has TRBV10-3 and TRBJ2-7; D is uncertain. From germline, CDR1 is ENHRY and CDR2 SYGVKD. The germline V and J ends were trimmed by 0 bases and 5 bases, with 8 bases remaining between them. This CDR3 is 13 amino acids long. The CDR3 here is CAISESSRDEQYF. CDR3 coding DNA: TGTGCCATCAGTGAGTCGAGCCGGGACGAGCAGTACTTC.

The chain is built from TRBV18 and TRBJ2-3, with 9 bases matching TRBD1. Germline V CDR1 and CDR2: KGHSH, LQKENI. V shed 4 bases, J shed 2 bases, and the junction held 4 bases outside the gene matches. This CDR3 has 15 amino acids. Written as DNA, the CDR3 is TGTGCCAGCTCACTGGGACAGGGATTCACAGATACGCAGTATTTT. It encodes CASSLGQGFTDTQYF.

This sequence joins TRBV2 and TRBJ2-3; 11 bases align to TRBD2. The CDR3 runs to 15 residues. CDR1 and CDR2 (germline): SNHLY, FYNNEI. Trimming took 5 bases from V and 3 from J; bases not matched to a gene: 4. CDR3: CASSPTSGGTDTQYF. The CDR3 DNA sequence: TGTGCCAGCAGTCCTACTAGCGGGGGTACAGATACGCAGTATTTT.

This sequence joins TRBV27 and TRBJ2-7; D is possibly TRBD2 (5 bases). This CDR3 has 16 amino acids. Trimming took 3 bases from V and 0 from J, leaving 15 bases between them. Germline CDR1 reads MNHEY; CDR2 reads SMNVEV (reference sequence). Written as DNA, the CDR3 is TGTGCCAGCAGTTTCCCAGCTCGGGGTGGCTCCTACGAGCAGTACTTC. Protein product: CASSFPARGGSYEQYF.

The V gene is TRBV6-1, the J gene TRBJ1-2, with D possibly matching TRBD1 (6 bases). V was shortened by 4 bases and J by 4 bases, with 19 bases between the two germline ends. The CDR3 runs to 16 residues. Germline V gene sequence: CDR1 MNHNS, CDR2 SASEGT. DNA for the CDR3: TGTGCCAGCAGTGCATCTTGGGACACCTCCGGCTATGGCTACACCTTC. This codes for CASSASWDTSGYGYTF.

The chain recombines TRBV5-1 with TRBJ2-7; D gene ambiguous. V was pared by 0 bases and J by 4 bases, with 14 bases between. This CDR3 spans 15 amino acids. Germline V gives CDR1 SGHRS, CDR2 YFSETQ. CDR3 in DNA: TGCGCCAGCAGCTTGGCGTCAACTAACGCGTACGAGCAGTACTTC. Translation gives CASSLASTNAYEQYF.

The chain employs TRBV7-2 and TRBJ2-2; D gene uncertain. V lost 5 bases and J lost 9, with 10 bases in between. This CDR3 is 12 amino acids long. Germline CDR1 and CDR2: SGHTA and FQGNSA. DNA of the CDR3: TGTGCCAGCAGCCCCTTACGGAGGGAGCTGTTTTTT. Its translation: CASSPLRRELFF.

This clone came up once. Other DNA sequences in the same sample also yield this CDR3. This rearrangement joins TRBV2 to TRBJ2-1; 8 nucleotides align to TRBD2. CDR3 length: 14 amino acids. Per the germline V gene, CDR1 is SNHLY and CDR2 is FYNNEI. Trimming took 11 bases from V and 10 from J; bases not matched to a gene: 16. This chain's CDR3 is CAGKAGAGFGEQFF. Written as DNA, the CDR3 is TGTGCCGGTAAAGCGGGAGCGGGGTTCGGGGAGCAGTTCTTC.

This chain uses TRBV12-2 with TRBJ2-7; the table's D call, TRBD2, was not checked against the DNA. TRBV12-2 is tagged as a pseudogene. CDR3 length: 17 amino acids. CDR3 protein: CASRLRSAGEKGYEQYF. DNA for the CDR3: TGTGCAAGTCGCTTAAGATCTGCGGGAGAAAAAGGCTACGAGCAGTACTTC.

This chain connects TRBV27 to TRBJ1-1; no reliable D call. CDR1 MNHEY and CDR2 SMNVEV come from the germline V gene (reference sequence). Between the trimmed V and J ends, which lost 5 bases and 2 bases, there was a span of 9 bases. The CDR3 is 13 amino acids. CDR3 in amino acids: CASSPLLNTEAFF. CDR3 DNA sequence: TGTGCCAGCAGTCCCCTCCTTAACACTGAAGCTTTCTTT.

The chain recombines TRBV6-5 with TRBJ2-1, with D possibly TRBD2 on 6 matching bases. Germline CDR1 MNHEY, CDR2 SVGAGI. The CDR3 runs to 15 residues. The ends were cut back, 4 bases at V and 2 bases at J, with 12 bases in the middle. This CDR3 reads CASSSRGYTYNEQFF. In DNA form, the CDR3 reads TGTGCCAGCAGTTCTCGGGGGTATACCTACAATGAGCAGTTCTTC.